The rows below give T cell receptor beta chains drawn from one sample of a study of T cell responses to AZD1222 COVID-19 vaccine. Data came from immunoSEQ multiplex PCR; TCRdb stores just in-frame clones and leaves some out. The sample yields over 70,000 clones, 65% to 80% seen once. The sample was peripheral blood, taken 28 days after the second dose of the MenACWY control vaccine. These receptors came from an adult who received the MenACWY meningococcal vaccine as a control. The CDR3 runs from the conserved cysteine through the conserved F or W. Each record gives: CDR3 protein, CDR3 DNA, V gene, D gene, J gene, clone size. A D gene is named only where the DNA matches it firmly. Size tells how often a clone was seen (once, few, many) or the class of an expanded clone, and some rows leave it out.

CASSILAGHIEQFF	TGTGCCAGTAGTATACTAGCGGGACATATTGAGCAGTTCTTC	TRBV19	TRBD2	TRBJ2-1	.
CASSQVPSTEAFF	TGCGCCAGCAGCCAGGTCCCCAGCACTGAAGCTTTCTTT	TRBV5-1	.	TRBJ1-1	.
CASRASGDQETQYF	TGTGCCAGCAGGGCTAGCGGAGACCAAGAGACCCAGTACTTC	TRBV6-1	TRBD2	TRBJ2-5	.
CARGHPTSGNTIYF	TGTGCCAGAGGACACCCGACCTCTGGAAACACCATATATTTT	TRBV30	.	TRBJ1-3	.
CASSEPLAGDEQFF	TGCGCCAGCAGCGAACCCTTAGCGGGAGATGAGCAGTTCTTC	TRBV5-1	TRBD2	TRBJ2-1	.
CASSPGTSGMYEQYF	TGTGCCAGCAGTCCCGGGACTAGCGGGATGTACGAGCAGTACTTC	TRBV6-5	TRBD2	TRBJ2-7	once
CASSEFLGLDGYTF	TGTGCCAGCAGTGAATTTCTAGGGCTTGACGGCTACACCTTC	TRBV6-1	.	TRBJ1-2	.
CASSATRKNTEAFF	TGTGCCAGCAGCGCCACACGAAAGAACACTGAAGCTTTCTTT	TRBV3-1/TRBV3-2	.	TRBJ1-1	.
CASSLHRGSSNQPQHF	TGTGCCAGCAGTTTACACAGGGGCTCTAGCAATCAGCCCCAGCATTTT	TRBV28	TRBD1	TRBJ1-5	.
CSVDPGSDTEAFF	TGCAGCGTTGATCCTGGGTCGGACACTGAAGCTTTCTTT	TRBV29-1	.	TRBJ1-1	once
CASSQDQANEKLFF	TGCGCCAGCAGCCAAGATCAAGCAAACGAAAAACTGTTTTTT	TRBV4-3	.	TRBJ1-4	.
CASRVGGEQFF	TGTGCCAGCAGGGTCGGGGGGGAGCAGTTCTTC	TRBV6-5	TRBD2	TRBJ2-1	.
CASSMRTVIRQGVTEAFF	TGTGCCAGTAGTATGAGGACGGTGATCCGCCAGGGGGTAACGGAAGCTTTCTTT	TRBV19	TRBD1	TRBJ1-1	once
CSASERGGSDEQFF	TGCAGTGCTAGTGAGCGGGGGGGCTCGGATGAGCAGTTCTTC	TRBV20-1	TRBD2	TRBJ2-1	once
CASSSRWEDYGYTF	TGTGCCAGCAGCTCCCGTTGGGAGGACTATGGCTACACCTTC	TRBV5-5	.	TRBJ1-2	.
CASGTGVEGGELFF	TGTGCCAGCGGGACGGGAGTCGAGGGCGGGGAGCTGTTTTTT	TRBV13	.	TRBJ2-2	.
CASSVGPHQPQHF	TGTGCCAGCAGCGTGGGTCCGCATCAGCCCCAGCATTTT	TRBV6-5	.	TRBJ1-5	.
CASSPPGTAGGREQFF	TGTGCCAGCAGCCCTCCAGGTACAGCGGGGGGGCGGGAGCAGTTCTTC	TRBV27	TRBD2	TRBJ2-1	.
CASSQRGRTTGGHGNTIYF	TGCGCCAGCAGCCAGAGGGGGAGAACAACAGGGGGCCATGGAAACACCATATATTTT	TRBV23-1	TRBD1	TRBJ1-3	.
CASSLREGGHEKLFF	TGTGCCAGCAGTTTAAGAGAGGGCGGTCATGAAAAACTGTTTTTT	TRBV28	.	TRBJ1-4	few
CASTPGVTYNEQFF	TGCGCCAGCACGCCCGGGGTAACCTACAATGAGCAGTTCTTC	TRBV5-1	.	TRBJ2-1	.
CASSPTGLAASHTQYF	TGCGCCAGCAGCCCCACGGGACTAGCGGCATCTCATACGCAGTATTTT	TRBV5-1	TRBD2	TRBJ2-3	.
CASSPQGLYEQYF	TGCGCCAGCAGCCCACAGGGTTTATACGAGCAGTACTTC	TRBV5-1	.	TRBJ2-7	.